The 12 T cell receptor beta chains below were found in one sample sequenced in a study of cytotoxic CD8 clonotypes in ibrutinib-treated CLL. Profiled with immunoSEQ multiplex PCR; TCRdb holds only in-frame clones, not every one. The sample holds some 92,000 clones, roughly three quarters seen once. The sample was PBMCs, taken after 24 months of ibrutinib treatment. The source of these receptors is a human donor with chronic lymphocytic leukemia.

V gene TRBV5-4 combines with J gene TRBJ2-3, with D uncertain. The germline CDR1 and CDR2 sequences are SGHNT and YYREEE (reference sequence). This CDR3 has 11 amino acids. The germline V and J ends were trimmed by 0 bases and 8 bases, with 4 bases remaining between them. The CDR3 bases are TGTGCCAGCAGCTTGGACGGTACGCAGTATTTT. It is translated as CASSLDGTQYF. Full variable domain (rest looked up from reference TRBV5-4 and TRBJ2-3): ETGVTQSPTHLIKTRGQQVTLRCSSQSGHNTVSWYQQALGQGPQFIFQYYREEENGRGNFPPRFSGLQFPNYSSELNVNALELDDSALYLCASSLDGTQYFGPGTRLTVL.

V usage is TRBV7-8 and J usage is TRBJ1-1, with D unclear. The CDR3 is made up of 14 amino acids. The V end lost 5 bases, the J end lost 0 bases, and 10 bases lay between the germline ends. Germline V CDR1 and CDR2: SGHVS, FQNEAQ. This CDR3 reads CASSPGRLNTEAFF. CDR3 DNA: TGTGCCAGCAGCCCCGGACGGTTGAACACTGAAGCTTTCTTT.

V usage is TRBV28 and J usage is TRBJ1-1; D is possibly TRBD1 (6 bases). Germline V gene lookup returns CDR1 MDHEN and CDR2 SYDVKM. V was clipped by 5 bases and J by 4 bases, with 14 bases between them. There are 14 residues in the CDR3. Written as DNA, the CDR3 is TGTGCCAGCAGTCCACCCACAGGGAGCACTGAAGCTTTCTTT. This gives the protein CASSPPTGSTEAFF.

CDR3 nucleotides: TGTGCCAGCAGTCCAGGGTATGGCTACACCTTC. It codes for CASSPGYGYTF. This chain joins TRBV28 and TRBJ1-2; D possibly corresponds to TRBD1 (5 bases). The germline V and J ends were trimmed by 5 bases and 5 bases, with 6 bases remaining between them. The CDR3 has 11 amino acids. Per the germline V gene, CDR1 is MDHEN and CDR2 is SYDVKM.

The rearrangement links TRBV30 to TRBJ1-4; the match to TRBD1 covers 9 bases. After removal of 3 bases from V and 8 bases from J, the junction contained 7 bases not matched to a gene. CDR3 size: 14 residues. Germline V gives CDR1 GTSNPN, CDR2 SVGIG (reference sequence). CDR3 loop: CAWSRGQGGEKLFF. CDR3 DNA sequence: TGTGCCTGGAGCCGGGGACAGGGCGGAGAAAAACTGTTTTTT.

This chain uses TRBV18 with TRBJ2-7; a possible D gene is TRBD2 (5 bases). The CDR3 sequence is 13 residues long. CDR1 and CDR2 (germline): KGHSH, LQKENI. V was cut by 2 bases and J by 7 bases, with 12 bases left in between. In DNA form, the CDR3 reads TGTGCCAGCTCACCAAAGAGCTCGGGGGAGCAGTACTTC. Residues: CASSPKSSGEQYF.

The chain recombines TRBV9 with TRBJ1-1; TRBD1 agrees at 7 bases. Germline loops: CDR1 SGDLS, CDR2 YYNGEE. The ends lost 4 bases at V and 3 bases at J; junction bases unmatched: 3. CDR3 length: 13 residues. The DNA for the CDR3 is TGTGCCAGCAGCTTTCAGGGGGACACTGAAGCTTTCTTT. As protein: CASSFQGDTEAFF.

J is TRBJ2-3 and V is TRBV6-1; a weak D match, TRBD2 (5 bases). The CDR3 extends over 15 amino acids. Germline lookup yields CDR1 MNHNS and CDR2 SASEGT. Trimming pared 3 bases from V and 0 bases from J, leaving 10 bases between. CDR3 DNA sequence: TGTGCCAGCAGTGAGGCTAGCCGTAGCACAGATACGCAGTATTTT. Protein: CASSEASRSTDTQYF.

The chain has TRBV5-1 and TRBJ2-2; TRBD1 might be the D (5 bases). Trimming stripped 0 bases from V and 6 bases from J, with 12 bases between. CDR3 length equals 15 residues. Germline V CDR1 and CDR2: SGHRS, YFSETQ. Here the CDR3 reads CASSLAETAAGELFF. CDR3 nucleotides: TGCGCCAGCAGCTTGGCCGAGACAGCCGCCGGGGAGCTGTTTTTT.

This clone was observed a single time. The chain links TRBV7-2 to TRBJ1-1; 8 positions agree with TRBD1. Per germline, CDR1 SGHTA and CDR2 FQGNSA. V lost 3 bases, J lost 1 base, and 7 bases stayed unmatched. This CDR3 has 16 amino acids. CDR3 bases: TGTGCCAGCAGCTTGTCCGTCGGACAGGGGAACACTGAAGCTTTCTTT. Its translation: CASSLSVGQGNTEAFF.

The chain uses TRBV9 and TRBJ2-7; no clear D gene. Germline V gene data show CDR1 as SGDLS and CDR2 as YYNGEE. Trimming pared 6 bases from V and 6 bases from J, leaving 16 bases between. CDR3 length: 13 residues. The CDR3 nucleotides read TGTGCCAGCACCTCGGACGTAAAGGGCGAGCAGTACTTC. Translation: CASTSDVKGEQYF.

In this sample, this clone turned up a few times. The chain joins TRBV18 to TRBJ1-2, with 9 bases fitting TRBD1. CDR3 length: 15 amino acids. Germline assignment: CDR1 KGHSH and CDR2 LQKENI. After removal of 6 bases from V and 5 bases from J, the junction contained 10 bases not matched to a gene. CDR3 nucleotides: TGTGCCAGCTCCCCCCGGCTTGACAGGGGGTATGGCTACACCTTC. Protein product: CASSPRLDRGYGYTF.